This T cell receptor beta chain stems from a study of tumor and adjacent non-tumor tissue in lung cancer. The overall study: Patients comprised some eleven adenocarcinoma, 2 squamous cell carcinoma and 1 small cell lung cancer. Stage I to III disease affected about ten men and roughly 5 women aged about 31 to 76.

No cell sorting was done before RNA was extracted from the tissue. TCRbeta libraries were built with three rounds of nested PCR, modified from ARM-PCR. TCRdb analysed the multiplex PCR reads with MiXCR anew, one entry per CDR3 protein. The data contain under 150,000 distinct CDR3 sequences, approximately 64% of them seen just once; the ten biggest clones take up roughly 18%. Whole-study findings and limits: Significantly higher TCR diversity was found in tumor than normal lung.

Germline V CDR1 and CDR2: LGHNA, YNFKEQ. Trimming pared 4 bases from V and 6 bases from J, leaving 25 bases between. CDR3 length: 19 residues. With regard to this clonotype: Its cognate antigen is unknown.

Sequencing input: lung tumor tissue. The chain links TRBV4-2 to TRBJ2-6; D might be TRBD1 or TRBD2, each matching 5 bases. The receptor's source is a man aged 60-69 years with small cell lung cancer. CDR3 sequence reads: CASSLNLPRGVGVANVLTF. In DNA form, the CDR3 reads TGTGCCAGCAGCCTTAACCTCCCGAGGGGAGTCGGGGTGGCCAACGTCCTGACTTTC.